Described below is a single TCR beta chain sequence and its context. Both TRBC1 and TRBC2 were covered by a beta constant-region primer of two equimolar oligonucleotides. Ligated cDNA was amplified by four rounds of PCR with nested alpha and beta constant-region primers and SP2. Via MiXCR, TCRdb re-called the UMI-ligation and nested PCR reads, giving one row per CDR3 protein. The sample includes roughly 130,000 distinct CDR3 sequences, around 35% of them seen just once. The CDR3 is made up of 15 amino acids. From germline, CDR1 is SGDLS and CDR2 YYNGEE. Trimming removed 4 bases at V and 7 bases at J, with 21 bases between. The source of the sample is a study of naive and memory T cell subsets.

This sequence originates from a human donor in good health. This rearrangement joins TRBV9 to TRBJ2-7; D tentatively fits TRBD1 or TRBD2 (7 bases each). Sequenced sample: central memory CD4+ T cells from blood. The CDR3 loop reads CASSPGGVQGREQYF. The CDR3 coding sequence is TGTGCCAGCAGCCCGGGGGGTGTACAGGGGAGAGAGCAGTACTTC.